The next 3 T cell receptor beta chains were all read from a single sample in a study of blood T cell repertoires in COVID-19. The method was immunoSEQ multiplex PCR; TCRdb's version includes in-frame clones alone and lacks a portion of them. The sample lists under 100,000 clones; around 85% were seen once. The sequenced sample was peripheral blood. The receptors derive from a man aged 80 or over with active or convalescent COVID-19.

This clone was seen only once. The chain carries TRBV28 and TRBJ2-4, with D perhaps TRBD1 (5 bases). Germline V gives CDR1 MDHEN, CDR2 SYDVKM. The germline V and J ends were trimmed by 3 bases and 3 bases, with 12 bases remaining between them. The CDR3 has 15 residues. CDR3 in amino acids: CASSLQGLGKNIQYF. The CDR3 DNA sequence: TGTGCCAGCAGTTTGCAGGGATTAGGCAAAAACATTCAGTACTTC.

The chain links TRBV18 to TRBJ2-5; TRBD1 aligns across 8 bases. Germline V gene data show CDR1 as KGHSH and CDR2 as LQKENI. V trimming: 3 bases; J trimming: 5 bases; junction bases outside the gene matches: 8. The CDR3 has 15 amino acids. CDR3 in DNA: TGTGCCAGCTCACCCTATGGACAGGGCTTGGAGACCCAGTACTTC. Residues: CASSPYGQGLETQYF.

V and J are TRBV2 and TRBJ1-1; weak D call: TRBD1 (5 bases). V lost 7 bases and J 3 bases, leaving 18 bases between the germline ends. Germline CDR1 is SNHLY and CDR2 is FYNNEI. The CDR3 has 15 amino acids. CDR3 nucleotide sequence: TGTGCCAGCAATATTATAAGGGGTGGGGACACTGAAGCTTTCTTT. This sequence encodes CASNIIRGGDTEAFF.